This T cell receptor beta chain comes out of a study of T cells in localized non-small cell lung cancer. Overall study findings and caveats: Blood T cell density predicted longer survival; adjacent-lung clonality, shorter. Heterogeneity remains possible because sequencing was limited to only one tumor region. Adjacent lung held a median 57 of the top 100 tumor clones.

CDR3 length: 13 amino acids. The J segment lost 3 bases and the V segment lost 1 base, leaving 0 bases of the junction unmatched. Germline CDR1 reads GTSNPN; CDR2 reads SVGIG (reference sequence). Comments on this clone: Antigen specificity is unknown.

Here immunoSEQ multiplex PCR was the method, and the copy in TCRdb shows in-frame clones only, minus some. The sample yields about 5,500 clones, approximately 82% seen once. The chain has TRBV30 and TRBJ2-7; 10 positions agree with TRBD2. The source of this sequence is a female donor older than 55 with stage II lung adenocarcinoma. The source material was peripheral blood mononuclear cells, sampled before any cancer treatment. This CDR3 reads CAWSGTSGYEQYF. The DNA of the CDR3 is TGTGCCTGGAGTGGGACTAGCGGCTACGAGCAGTACTTC.